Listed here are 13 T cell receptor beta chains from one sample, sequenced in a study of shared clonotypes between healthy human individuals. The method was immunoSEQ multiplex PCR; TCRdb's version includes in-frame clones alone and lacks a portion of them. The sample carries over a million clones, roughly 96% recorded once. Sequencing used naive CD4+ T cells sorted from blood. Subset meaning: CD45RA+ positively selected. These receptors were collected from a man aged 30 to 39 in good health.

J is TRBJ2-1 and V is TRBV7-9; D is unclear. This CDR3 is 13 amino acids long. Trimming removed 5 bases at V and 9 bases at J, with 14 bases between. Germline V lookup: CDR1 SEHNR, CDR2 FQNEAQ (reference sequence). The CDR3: CASSVIGVSEQFF. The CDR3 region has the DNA TGTGCCAGCAGCGTTATTGGGGTCTCTGAGCAGTTCTTC.

The CDR3 DNA is TGCGCCAGCAGCCAAGCCCTGGGAGAGAATGAGCAGTTCTTC. Translated, it gives CASSQALGENEQFF. The chain couples TRBV4-1 to TRBJ2-1; D is possibly TRBD2 (5 bases). Germline-derived CDR1 and CDR2 are MGHRA and YSYEKL. The V gene lost 1 base and the J gene lost 7 bases, with 11 bases spanning the gap. The CDR3 spans 14 residues.

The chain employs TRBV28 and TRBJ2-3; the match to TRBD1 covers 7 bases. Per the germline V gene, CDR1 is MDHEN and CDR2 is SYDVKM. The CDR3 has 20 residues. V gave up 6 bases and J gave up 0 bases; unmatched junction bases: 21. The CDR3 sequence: CASRSSGGVWLSPSTDTQYF. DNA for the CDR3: TGTGCCAGCAGATCCTCAGGGGGAGTTTGGCTCTCCCCTAGCACAGATACGCAGTATTTT.

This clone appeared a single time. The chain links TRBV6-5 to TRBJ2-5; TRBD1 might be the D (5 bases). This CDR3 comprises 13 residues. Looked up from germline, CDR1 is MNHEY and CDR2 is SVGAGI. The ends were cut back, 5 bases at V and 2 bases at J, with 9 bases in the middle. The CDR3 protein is CASSRQLQETQYF. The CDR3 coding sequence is TGTGCCAGCAGTCGACAGCTTCAAGAGACCCAGTACTTC.

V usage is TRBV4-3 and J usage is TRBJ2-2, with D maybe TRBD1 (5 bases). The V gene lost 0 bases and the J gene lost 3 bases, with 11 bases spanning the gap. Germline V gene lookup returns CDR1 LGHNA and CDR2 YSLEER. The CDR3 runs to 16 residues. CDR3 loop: CASSQDPGRDTGELFF. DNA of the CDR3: TGCGCCAGCAGCCAAGACCCGGGCAGGGACACCGGGGAGCTGTTTTTT.

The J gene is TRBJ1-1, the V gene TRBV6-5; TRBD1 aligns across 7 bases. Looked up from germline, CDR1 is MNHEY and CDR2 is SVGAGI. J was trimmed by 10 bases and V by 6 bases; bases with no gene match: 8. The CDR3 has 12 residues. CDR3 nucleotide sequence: TGTGCCAGCAGAGGGACAGAAAAGAGAGCTTTCTTT. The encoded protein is CASRGTEKRAFF.

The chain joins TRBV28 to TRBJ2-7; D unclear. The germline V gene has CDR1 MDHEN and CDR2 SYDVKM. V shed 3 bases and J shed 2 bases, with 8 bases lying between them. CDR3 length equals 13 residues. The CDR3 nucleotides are TGTGCCAGCAGTTTGGGCTTCACCTACGAGCAGTACTTC. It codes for CASSLGFTYEQYF. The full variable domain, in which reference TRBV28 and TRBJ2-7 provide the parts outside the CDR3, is DVKVTQSSRYLVKRTGEKVFLECVQDMDHENMFWYRQDPGLGLRLIYFSYDVKMKEKGDIPEGYSVSREKKERFSLILESASTNQTSMYLCASSLGFTYEQYFGPGTRLTVT.

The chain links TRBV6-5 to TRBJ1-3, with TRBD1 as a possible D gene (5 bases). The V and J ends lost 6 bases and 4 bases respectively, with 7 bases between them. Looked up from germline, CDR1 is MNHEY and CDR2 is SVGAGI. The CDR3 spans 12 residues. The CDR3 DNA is TGTGCCAGCAGCCGGGGGGGAAACACCATATATTTT. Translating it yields CASSRGGNTIYF.

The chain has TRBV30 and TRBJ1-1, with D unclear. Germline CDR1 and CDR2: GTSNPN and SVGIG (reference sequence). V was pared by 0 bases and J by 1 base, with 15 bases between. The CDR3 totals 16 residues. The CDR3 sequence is CAWSVLFSVANTEAFF. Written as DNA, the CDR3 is TGTGCCTGGAGTGTATTATTCTCGGTAGCGAACACTGAAGCTTTCTTT.

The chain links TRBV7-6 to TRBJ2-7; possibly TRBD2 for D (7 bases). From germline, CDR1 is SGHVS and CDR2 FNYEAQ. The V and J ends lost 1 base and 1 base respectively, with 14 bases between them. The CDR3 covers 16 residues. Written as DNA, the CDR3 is TGTGCCAGCAGCTTAGAAGGGGGGGGAATATCCTACGAGCAGTACTTC. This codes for CASSLEGGGISYEQYF. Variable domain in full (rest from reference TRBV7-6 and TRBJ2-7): GAGVSQSPRYKVTKRGQDVALRCDPISGHVSLYWYRQALGQGPEFLTYFNYEAQQDKSGLPNDRFSAERPEGSISTLTIQRTEQRDSAMYRCASSLEGGGISYEQYFGPGTRLTVT.

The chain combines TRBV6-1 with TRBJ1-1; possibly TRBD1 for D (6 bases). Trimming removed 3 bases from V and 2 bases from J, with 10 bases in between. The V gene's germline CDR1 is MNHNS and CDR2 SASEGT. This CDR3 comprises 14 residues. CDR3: CASSDTGLNTEAFF. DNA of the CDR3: TGTGCCAGCAGTGACACAGGGTTAAACACTGAAGCTTTCTTT.

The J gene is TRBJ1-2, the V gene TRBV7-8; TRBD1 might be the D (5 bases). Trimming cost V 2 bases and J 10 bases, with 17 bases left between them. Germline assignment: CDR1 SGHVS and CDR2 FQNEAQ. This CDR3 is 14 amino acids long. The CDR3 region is CASSLLTGTGSYTF. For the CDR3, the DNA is TGTGCCAGCAGCTTACTTACCGGGACGGGTTCCTACACCTTC.

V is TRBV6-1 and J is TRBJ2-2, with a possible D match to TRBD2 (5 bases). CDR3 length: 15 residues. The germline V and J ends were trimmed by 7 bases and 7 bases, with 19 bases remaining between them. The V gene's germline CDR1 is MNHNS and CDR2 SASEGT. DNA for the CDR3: TGTGCCAGCACCCCGGACTTTCGATTGATCGGGGAGCTGTTTTTT. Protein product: CASTPDFRLIGELFF.